The 2 T cell receptor beta chains below were found in one sample sequenced in a study of T cell repertoires in cytomegalovirus infection. No antigen has been assigned to these receptors. TCRdb re-derived calls from the reads in MiXCR, one entry per CDR3 protein. The sample lists 450,000 to 600,000 distinct CDR3 sequences; around a third were seen once. The source was cultured PBMCs, collected from culture after CMV antigen stimulation. The source is a human donor in good health (CMV status not recorded). Some clones in this sample may be carry-over from other donors' samples.

In its sample, this clonotype was seen many times. The chain uses TRBV7-2 and TRBJ1-3; 7 nucleotides line up with TRBD1. The germline V gene encodes CDR1 SGHTA and CDR2 FQGNSA. CDR3 length: 15 amino acids. Trimming cost V 1 base and J 4 bases; bases outside gene matches: 4. The CDR3, as DNA: TGTGCCAGCAGCTTAGGGGACAGAGTAGGAAACACCATATATTTT. This sequence encodes CASSLGDRVGNTIYF.

The table lists this clonotype with a count of one. V and J are TRBV12-3 or TRBV12-4 and TRBJ2-6; no clear D. Trimming took off 6 bases at V and 2 bases at J, with 11 bases between the two ends. This CDR3 comprises 15 residues. The CDR3 region has the DNA TGTGCCAGCAGCTCTAGGTTGGCTGGGGCCAACGTCCTGACTTTC. Translating gives CASSSRLAGANVLTF.